Listed below are T cell receptor beta chains from one sample, sequenced in a study of blood T cell repertoires in COVID-19. TCRdb keeps only in-frame clones here, not all; method: immunoSEQ multiplex PCR. The data show hundreds of thousands of clones, 85% to 90% seen once. What was sequenced was peripheral blood. All receptors come from a woman aged 70 to 79 with COVID-19, enrolled during active disease. CDR3s include the opening cysteine and the closing phenylalanine or tryptophan. A D gene is named only where the DNA matches it firmly.

j_call d_call v_call cdr3_aa
TRBJ2-5 TRBD2 TRBV4-1 CASSRGLAGGQETQYF
TRBJ1-1 . TRBV7-8 CASSLRQGSMNTEAFF
TRBJ1-1 TRBD1 TRBV15 CATQDRDSTEAFF
TRBJ1-2 TRBD1 TRBV7-9 CASSSWDRGLGYTF
TRBJ2-1 TRBD2 TRBV9 CASSVAGGEGYNEQFF
TRBJ1-1 . TRBV7-6 CASSLASPDDSSNTEAFF
TRBJ2-3 . TRBV5-1 CASTIQDTQYF
TRBJ1-5 . TRBV12-3/TRBV12-4 CASSSTGNQPQHF
TRBJ1-4 . TRBV7-9 CASSLGQVNEKLFF
TRBJ1-1 . TRBV10-2 CASSGTGEAFF
TRBJ1-1 . TRBV7-2 CASSLARRSEAFF
TRBJ1-4 . TRBV19 CASTRASEKLFF
TRBJ2-3 . TRBV7-9 CASSLGQRWDTQYF
TRBJ2-5 . TRBV4-2 CASSQDPGTPIGETQYF
TRBJ1-4 . TRBV7-2 CASSLQGTNEKLFF
TRBJ1-1 TRBD1 TRBV6-5 CASSRPTGRSTEAFF
TRBJ1-2 . TRBV12-3/TRBV12-4 CASSSGGYGYTF
TRBJ2-7 . TRBV6-5 CASRPPERGREQYF
TRBJ2-3 TRBD1 TRBV27 CASSLKGQGTDTQYF
TRBJ2-3 TRBD2 TRBV5-1 CASSESGARRDTQYF
TRBJ1-6 . TRBV23-1 CASRVRMRGALRSPLHF
TRBJ1-4 TRBD1 TRBV10-2 CASSESTGQLFF